These 13 T cell receptor beta chains were sequenced from one sample in a study of human T cells and chemical hapten exposure. The time point is: pre-sensitization, week 0. This sample's treatment: therapeutic diphenylcyclopropenone sensitization with weekly scalp DPC. TCRdb reanalysed the RACE reads using MiXCR and keeps one entry per CDR3 protein. The sample has more than 300,000 distinct CDR3 sequences; around 5% are singletons. Here the sequenced sample was whole blood, taken in connection with sensitization to the hapten diphenylcyclopropenone (DPC). The receptor source for this set is a woman between 18 and 30 years old with alopecia areata. Some clones in this sample may be carry-over from other donors' samples.

The chain couples TRBV12-3 or TRBV12-4 to TRBJ1-4; D uncertain. V was shortened by 6 bases and J by 0 bases, with 5 bases between the two germline ends. The length of the CDR3 is 13 residues. CDR3 loop: CASRAATNEKLFF. CDR3 coding DNA: TGTGCCAGCAGGGCGGCAACTAATGAAAAACTGTTTTTT.

This clonotype was seen more than once but under ten times. V gene TRBV12-3 or TRBV12-4 combines with J gene TRBJ2-5; 7 nucleotides agree with TRBD1. The trim removed 6 bases at V and 0 bases at J, leaving 4 bases unmatched. The CDR3 spans 14 residues. The CDR3 DNA reads as TGTGCCAGCAGCGGACAGGATTACCAAGAGACCCAGTACTTC. As protein: CASSGQDYQETQYF.

This clonotype was counted many times. This sequence joins TRBV20-1 and TRBJ1-4; D not resolved. Germline CDR1 is DFQATT and CDR2 is SNEGSKA (reference sequence). V lost 0 bases, J lost 0 bases, and 11 bases lay in between. This CDR3 contains 16 residues. CDR3 sequence reads: CSAREFGTATNEKLFF. DNA for the CDR3: TGCAGTGCTAGAGAATTCGGCACAGCAACTAATGAAAAACTGTTTTTT.

In this sample, this clonotype turned up once. One junction end disagrees with the germline gene, perhaps due to a read error. This chain joins TRBV5-1 and TRBJ1-1; D gene uncertain. The CDR3 spans 13 residues. CDR1 is SGHRS, CDR2 YFSETQ, per germline. The CDR3 DNA reads TGCGCCAGCAGCTTGGCCGTGAACACTGGAGCTTTCTTT. As protein: CASSLAVNTGAFF.

This clonotype was found a few times. This chain uses TRBV7-2 with TRBJ1-6; D remains ambiguous. Germline CDR1 and CDR2: SGHTA and FQGNSA. The CDR3 totals 14 residues. Trimming cost V 4 bases and J 10 bases, with 14 bases left between them. The CDR3 nucleotides read TGTGCCAGCAGCTCATACCTGGTAGCCTCACCCCTCCACTTT. It is translated as CASSSYLVASPLHF.

The chain combines TRBV28 with TRBJ1-3; D uncertain. Looked up from germline, CDR1 is MDHEN and CDR2 is SYDVKM. The CDR3 consists of 13 residues. V lost 7 bases and J lost 0, with 7 bases in between. The DNA for the CDR3 is TGTGCCAGCACCCCTCACTCTGGAAACACCATATATTTT. Its translation: CASTPHSGNTIYF.

About this clonotype itself: Just one base apart from a much larger clone, this may be a read error. This chain connects TRBV9 to TRBJ1-6; TRBD1 matches at 8 bases. The CDR3 has 16 amino acids. Germline V gives CDR1 SGDLS, CDR2 YYNGEE. The CDR3, as DNA: TGTGACAGCAGCACAGGGGGAGGGAGAGGAAATTCACCCCTCCACTTT. Residues: CDSSTGGGRGNSPLHF. Drawing the rest from reference TRBV9 and TRBJ1-6, the complete variable domain is DSGVTQTPKHLITATGQRVTLRCSPRSGDLSVYWYQQSLDQGLQFLIQYYNGEERAKGNILERFSAQQFPDLHSELNLSSLELGDSALYFCDSSTGGGRGNSPLHFGNGTRLTVT.

The rearrangement links TRBV12-3 or TRBV12-4 to TRBJ2-1; D remains ambiguous. Trimming shortened V by 3 bases and J by 13 bases, and 13 bases separated the two germline ends. CDR3 length: 12 residues. CDR3 sequence: CASSFAESPQFF. CDR3 sequence (DNA): TGTGCCAGCAGTTTTGCAGAAAGTCCCCAGTTCTTC.

At least ten counts were recorded for this clonotype. The CDR3 loop is CSARVDFGREQFF. As DNA, the CDR3 is TGCAGTGCTAGAGTAGATTTCGGGCGTGAGCAGTTCTTC. The rearrangement uses TRBV20-1 and TRBJ2-1; D is unresolved. V was trimmed by 1 base and J by 9 bases, leaving 13 bases between them. This CDR3 has 13 amino acids. CDR1 and CDR2 from the germline V gene are DFQATT and SNEGSKA (reference sequence).

This clonotype was detected only a few times. This rearrangement joins TRBV20-1 to TRBJ1-2, with D unclear. This CDR3 has 13 amino acids. CDR1 is DFQATT, CDR2 SNEGSKA, per germline (reference sequence). V was trimmed by 3 bases and J by 7 bases, leaving 15 bases between them. CDR3 sequence reads: CSASSGREAGYTF. The CDR3 nucleotides are TGCAGTGCTAGTTCGGGGAGAGAGGCTGGCTACACCTTC.

This clonotype was counted a few times. This sequence joins TRBV4-3 and TRBJ2-3, with a weak D call TRBD1 (5 bases). V was cut by 0 bases and J by 5 bases, with 15 bases left in between. Germline CDR1 and CDR2: LGHNA and YSLEER. The CDR3 has 16 residues. The CDR3 region has the DNA TGCGCCAGCAGCCAAGAGGGGCCGGGCGGCTTAGATACGCAGTATTTT. It yields the protein CASSQEGPGGLDTQYF.

This clonotype has a count of ten or more. The V call is TRBV5-4, the J call TRBJ1-2, with D perhaps matching TRBD1 (6 bases). Trimming stripped 0 bases from V and 2 bases from J, with 11 bases between. The germline CDR1 and CDR2 sequences are SGHNT and YYREEE (reference sequence). There are 15 residues in the CDR3. This chain's CDR3 is CASSLARGGNYGYTF. The CDR3 DNA reads TGTGCCAGCAGCTTGGCCAGGGGAGGCAACTATGGCTACACCTTC.

The rearrangement uses TRBV10-3 and TRBJ2-3; maybe TRBD2 (7 bases). The CDR3 covers 15 residues. Trimming stripped 4 bases from V and 1 base from J, with 12 bases between. CDR1 is ENHRY and CDR2 is SYGVKD in the germline V gene. CDR3 amino acids: CAISAGGARTDTQYF. The CDR3 DNA is TGTGCCATCAGTGCTGGGGGGGCCCGCACAGATACGCAGTATTTT.